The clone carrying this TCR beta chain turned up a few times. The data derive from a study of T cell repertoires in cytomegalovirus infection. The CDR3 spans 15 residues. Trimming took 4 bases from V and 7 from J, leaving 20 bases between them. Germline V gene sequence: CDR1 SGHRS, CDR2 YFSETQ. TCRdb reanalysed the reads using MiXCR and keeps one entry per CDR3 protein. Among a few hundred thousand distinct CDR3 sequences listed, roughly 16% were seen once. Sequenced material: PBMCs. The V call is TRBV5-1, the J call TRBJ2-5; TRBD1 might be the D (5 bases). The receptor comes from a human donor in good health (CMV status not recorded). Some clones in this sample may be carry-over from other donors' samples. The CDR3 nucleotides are TGCGCCAGCAGCCCCGAGGCCGATACAGGTGGGACCCAGTACTTC. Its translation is CASSPEADTGGTQYF.